This TCR beta chain was sequenced for a study of blood T cell repertoires in COVID-19. The overall study: The origin of the acute and convalescent COVID-19 samples was the United States, Italy and Spain.

Sequencing was performed with immunoSEQ multiplex PCR; in TCRdb, only in-frame clones are kept and a portion is missing. The sample carries 250,000 to 300,000 clones, over 75% recorded once. Germline CDR1 and CDR2: MNHEY and SMNVEV (reference sequence). The CDR3 has 16 residues. The V and J ends lost 5 bases and 6 bases, in that order; junction bases with no gene match: 14. Sequences were obtained from peripheral blood. The source of this sequence is a woman aged 60-70 years with acute or convalescent COVID-19. The V gene is TRBV27, the J gene TRBJ2-3; TRBD1 agrees at 7 bases. As DNA, the CDR3 is TGTGCCAGCAGTCGAGGGGCAGGGACAGCTCCCGATACGCAGTATTTT. This sequence encodes CASSRGAGTAPDTQYF.